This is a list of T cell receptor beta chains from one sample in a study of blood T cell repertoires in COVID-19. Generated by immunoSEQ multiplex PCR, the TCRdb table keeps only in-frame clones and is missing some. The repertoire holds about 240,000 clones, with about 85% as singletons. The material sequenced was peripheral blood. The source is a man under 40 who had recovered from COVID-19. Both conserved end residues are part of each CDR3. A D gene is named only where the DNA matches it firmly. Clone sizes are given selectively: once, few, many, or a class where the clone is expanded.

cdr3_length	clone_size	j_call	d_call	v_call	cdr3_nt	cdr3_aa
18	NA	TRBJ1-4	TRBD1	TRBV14	TGTGCCAGCAGCCAAGAAGGTTTTCCAGGGGGCGCCCGTGAAAAACTGTTTTTT	CASSQEGFPGGAREKLFF
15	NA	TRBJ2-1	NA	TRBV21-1	TGTGCCAGCATTTTCCACCCGGGACAGGGCCATGAGCAGTTCTTC	CASIFHPGQGHEQFF
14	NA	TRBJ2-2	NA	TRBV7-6	TGTGCCAGCAGCCCACCAACAGGCGCCGGGGAGCTGTTTTTT	CASSPPTGAGELFF
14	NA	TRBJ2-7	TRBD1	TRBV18	TGTGCCAGCACCCCGGGACAGGGGGCCAGAGAGCAGTACTTC	CASTPGQGAREQYF
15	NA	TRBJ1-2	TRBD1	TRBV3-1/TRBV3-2	TGTGCCAGCAGCCAAGACCCAGGGGGCCGGTATGGCTACACCTTC	CASSQDPGGRYGYTF
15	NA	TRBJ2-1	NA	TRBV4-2	TGTGCCAGCAGCCAACAGGGGGGCGGCCACAATGAGCAGTTCTTC	CASSQQGGGHNEQFF
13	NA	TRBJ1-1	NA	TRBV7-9	TGTGCCAGCAGCTTAGCGGTTGTAGATGAAGCTTTCTTT	CASSLAVVDEAFF
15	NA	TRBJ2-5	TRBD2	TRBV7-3	TGTGCCAGCAGCTTCTCGGGGGGGATCCAAGAGACCCAGTACTTC	CASSFSGGIQETQYF
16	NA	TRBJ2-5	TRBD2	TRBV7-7	TGTGCCAGCAGCTTAGGGCAGCGGGGGCACCAAGAGACCCAGTACTTC	CASSLGQRGHQETQYF
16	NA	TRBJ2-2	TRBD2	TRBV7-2	TGTGCCAGCAGCTTAGATCTAGCGGGATACACCGGGGAGCTGTTTTTT	CASSLDLAGYTGELFF
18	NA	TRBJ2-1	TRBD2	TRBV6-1	TGTGCCAGCAGTGAAGGCAGGCAGGAGGGCGGGGGGGACAATGAGCAGTTCTTC	CASSEGRQEGGGDNEQFF
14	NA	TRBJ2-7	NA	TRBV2	TGTGCCAGCAGTGAGGAGGAGTACCTCTACGAGCAGTACTTC	CASSEEEYLYEQYF
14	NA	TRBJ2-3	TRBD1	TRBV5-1	TGCGCCAGCAGCCAAGACAGGGACACAGATACGCAGTATTTT	CASSQDRDTDTQYF
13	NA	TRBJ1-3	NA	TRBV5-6	TGTGCCAGCAGCGTTTTTCGTGGAAACACCATATATTTT	CASSVFRGNTIYF
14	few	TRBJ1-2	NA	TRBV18	TGTGCCAGCTCACCACCGGCTCGGGCGGGGGGCTACACCTTC	CASSPPARAGGYTF
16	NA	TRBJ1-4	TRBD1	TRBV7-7	TGTGCCAGCAGCTTAGGCCCGGGACAGGGTCAGGAAAAACTGTTTTTT	CASSLGPGQGQEKLFF
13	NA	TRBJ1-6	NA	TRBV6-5	TGTGCCAGTCTTCAGCAGGCCAATTCACCCCTCCACTTT	CASLQQANSPLHF
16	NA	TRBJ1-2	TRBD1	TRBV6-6	TGTGCCAGCAGTCCCGAACGACAGGGGTCGGGGTATGGCTACACCTTC	CASSPERQGSGYGYTF
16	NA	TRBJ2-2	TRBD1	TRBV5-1	TGCGCCAGCAGCTGGGGGACAGCGACGAACACCGGGGAGCTGTTTTTT	CASSWGTATNTGELFF
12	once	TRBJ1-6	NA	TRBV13	TGTGCCAGCAGCTTAGAGTCCGGACCCCTCCACTTT	CASSLESGPLHF
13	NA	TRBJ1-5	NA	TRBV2	TGTGCCAGCAGCCGGGACACCGTAGCTCCCCAGCATTTT	CASSRDTVAPQHF
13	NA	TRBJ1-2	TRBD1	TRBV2	TGTGCCAGCAGTCCTACAGGGGGCTGGGGCTACACCTTC	CASSPTGGWGYTF
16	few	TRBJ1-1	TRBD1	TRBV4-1	TGCGCCAGCAGCCTCCGGTGGGACAGGGGGAACACTGAAGCTTTCTTT	CASSLRWDRGNTEAFF
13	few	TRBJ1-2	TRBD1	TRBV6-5	TGTGCCAGCAGTAAGGACAGGATCTATGGCTACACCTTC	CASSKDRIYGYTF
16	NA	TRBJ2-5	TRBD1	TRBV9	TGTGCCAGCAGCCCGCTCAAAGGGACAGACCAAGAGACCCAGTACTTC	CASSPLKGTDQETQYF
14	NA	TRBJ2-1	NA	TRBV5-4	TGTGCCAGCAGCCAGCCTACGGGGTCCAATGAGCAGTTCTTC	CASSQPTGSNEQFF
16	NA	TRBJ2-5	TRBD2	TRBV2	TGTGCCAGCAGTGGAGGGGGAGCGGGGGGTTTGGAGACCCAGTACTTC	CASSGGGAGGLETQYF
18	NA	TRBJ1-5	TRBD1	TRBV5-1	TGCGCCAGCAGCTTGATAACCAGGGGGTTCTATAGCAATCAGCCCCAGCATTTT	CASSLITRGFYSNQPQHF
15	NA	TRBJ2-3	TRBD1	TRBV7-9	TGTGCCAGCAGCGTCGGGACAGTGGACACAGATACGCAGTATTTT	CASSVGTVDTDTQYF
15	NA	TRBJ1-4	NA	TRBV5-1	TGCGCCAGCAGCTTGGGGGGGGACCCAAATGAAAAACTGTTTTTT	CASSLGGDPNEKLFF
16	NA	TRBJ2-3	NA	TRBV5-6	TGTGCCAGCAGCTTGCACATAGCACAATACACAGATACGCAGTATTTT	CASSLHIAQYTDTQYF
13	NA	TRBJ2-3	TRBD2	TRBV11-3	TGTGCCAGCAGCTACGGGGGGACAGATACGCAGTATTTT	CASSYGGTDTQYF
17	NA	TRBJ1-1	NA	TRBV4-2	TGTGCCAGCAGCCAAGGGATAGGCGAGGGCGGGCGGACTGAAGCTTTCTTT	CASSQGIGEGGRTEAFF
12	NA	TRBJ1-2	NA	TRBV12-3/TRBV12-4	TGTGCCAGCAGCTCTCCAGGGTGGGGCTACACCTTC	CASSSPGWGYTF
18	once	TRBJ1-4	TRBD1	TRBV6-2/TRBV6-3	TGTGCCAGCAGTTACCCGGGACAGTTTACTCCAACTAATGAAAAACTGTTTTTT	CASSYPGQFTPTNEKLFF
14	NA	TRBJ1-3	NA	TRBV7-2	TGTGCCAGCAGCTTAGATGGAGGGGAAAGCACCATATATTTT	CASSLDGGESTIYF
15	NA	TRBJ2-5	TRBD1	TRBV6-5	TGTGCCAGCAGCGCTGAGGGGACAGGGTTTGAGACCCAGTACTTC	CASSAEGTGFETQYF